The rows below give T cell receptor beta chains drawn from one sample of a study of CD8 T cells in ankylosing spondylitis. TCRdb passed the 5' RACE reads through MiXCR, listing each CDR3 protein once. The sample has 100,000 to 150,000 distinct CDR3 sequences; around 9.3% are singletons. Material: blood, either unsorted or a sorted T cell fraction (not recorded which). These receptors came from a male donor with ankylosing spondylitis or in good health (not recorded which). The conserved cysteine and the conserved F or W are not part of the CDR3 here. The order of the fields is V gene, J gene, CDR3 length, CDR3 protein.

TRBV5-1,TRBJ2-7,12,ASSSGTGLYEQY
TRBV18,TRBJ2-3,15,ASSPPVEEYRTDTQY
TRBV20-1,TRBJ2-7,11,SAGGQLSYEQY
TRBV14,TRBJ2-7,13,ASSLGRVASGEQY
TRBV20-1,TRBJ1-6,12,SARGSGVDSPLH
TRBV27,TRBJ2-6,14,ASSFRLYSGANVLT
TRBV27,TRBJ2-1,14,ASSFRGRVIGNEQF
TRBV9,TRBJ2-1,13,ASSVAGSGSNEQF
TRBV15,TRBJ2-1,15,ATSSLLPLAGKTEQF
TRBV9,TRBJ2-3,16,ASSVVDRGVGFTDTQY
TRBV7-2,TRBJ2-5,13,ASSLTYVRSQTQY
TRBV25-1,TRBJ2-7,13,ASSESLAGYYEQY
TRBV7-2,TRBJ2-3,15,ASSLAGGQIFTDTQY
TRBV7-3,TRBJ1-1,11,ASSDQGYTEAF
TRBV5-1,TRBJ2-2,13,ASVQTSGSGRELF
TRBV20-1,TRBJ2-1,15,SARPSDRLEGYNEQF
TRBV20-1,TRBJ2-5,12,SARSGSTRVGQY
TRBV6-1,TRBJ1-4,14,ASSLGQVATNEKLF
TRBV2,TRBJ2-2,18,ASSDRPWVQNAGDTGELF
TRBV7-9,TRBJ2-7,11,ATQEGRSYEQY
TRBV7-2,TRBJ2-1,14,ASSPTFLSSYNEQF
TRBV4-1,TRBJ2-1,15,ASSQLGSRERDNEQF
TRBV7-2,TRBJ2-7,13,ASSLKREGFYEQY
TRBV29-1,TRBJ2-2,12,SVEPPGGPGELF
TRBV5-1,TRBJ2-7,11,ASSVVSAYEQY
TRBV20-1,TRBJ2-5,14,SARDQASGRRETQY
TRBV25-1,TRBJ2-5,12,ASSEFAGQETQY
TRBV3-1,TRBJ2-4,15,ASSQVVQVGAKNIQY
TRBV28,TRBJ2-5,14,ASSPGLAREVETQY
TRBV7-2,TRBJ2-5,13,ASSPAGRAWETQY
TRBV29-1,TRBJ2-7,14,SVVSVGGRVTYEQY
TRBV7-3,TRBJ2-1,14,ASSANGLAGGREQF
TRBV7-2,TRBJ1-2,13,ASSSGGGSSYGYT
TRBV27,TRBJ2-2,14,ASHHQATLATGELF
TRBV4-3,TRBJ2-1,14,ASSRAGTGPRNEQF
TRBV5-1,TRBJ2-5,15,ASSTRLAGRRGETQY
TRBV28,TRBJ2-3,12,ASRLLASTDTQY
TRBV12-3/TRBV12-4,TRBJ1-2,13,ASSLMPQTNYGYT
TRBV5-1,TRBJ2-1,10,ASKGGANEQF
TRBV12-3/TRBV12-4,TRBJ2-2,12,ASRTQGSTGELF
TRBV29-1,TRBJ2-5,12,SVAIGTGGETQY
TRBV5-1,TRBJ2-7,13,ASSLTGTGAYEQY
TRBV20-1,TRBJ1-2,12,SAIYRGLNYGYT
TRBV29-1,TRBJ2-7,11,SVGTGQGYEQY
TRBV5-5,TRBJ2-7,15,ASSLAGLAGAWYEQY
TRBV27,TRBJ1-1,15,ASSLVLGQGANTEAF
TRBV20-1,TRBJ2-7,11,SADSGRSYEQY
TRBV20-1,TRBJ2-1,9,SAPGGIEQF
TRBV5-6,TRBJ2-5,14,ASSLEGSGIEETQY
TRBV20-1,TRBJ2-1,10,SARQGRSEQF
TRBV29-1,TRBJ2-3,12,SVERAARTDTQY
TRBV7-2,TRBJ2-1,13,ASSPPRSSYNEQF
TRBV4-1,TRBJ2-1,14,ASSPRTSGTNNEQF
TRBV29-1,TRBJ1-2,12,SVEPDGWNYGYT
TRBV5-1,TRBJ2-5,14,ASSFPGQANQETQY
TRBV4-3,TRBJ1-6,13,ASSQILGRRSPLH
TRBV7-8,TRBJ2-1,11,ATKGTLYNEQF
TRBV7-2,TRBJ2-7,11,ASSHLGGYEQY
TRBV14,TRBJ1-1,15,ASSQEPRGGRWAGAF